These 29 T cell receptor beta chains were all obtained from the same sample, sequenced in a study of cytomegalovirus exposure and HLA in healthy donors. Both 60 Vbeta primers and 13 Jbeta primers went into the PCR. Measured with immunoSEQ multiplex PCR; TCRdb has only the in-frame clones, and not every one. The sample totals 150,000 to 200,000 clones. Sequencing used PBMCs. The receptors here all came from a woman aged 18 to 35 in good health and CMV-seropositive.

Here the CDR3 reads CASSLESGFTDTQYF. The CDR3 DNA reads TGCGCCAGCAGCTTGGAAAGCGGGTTCACAGATACGCAGTATTTT. This rearrangement joins TRBV5-1 to TRBJ2-3, with D tentatively TRBD2 (6 bases). CDR3 length: 15 amino acids. The germline CDR1 and CDR2 sequences are SGHRS and YFSETQ. V lost 0 bases, J lost 2 bases, and 10 bases lay in between. The full variable domain, with the rest looked up from reference TRBV5-1 and TRBJ2-3, is KAGVTQTPRYLIKTRGQQVTLSCSPISGHRSVSWYQQTPGQGLQFLFEYFSETQRNKGNFPGRFSGRQFSNSRSEMNVSTLELGDSALYLCASSLESGFTDTQYFGPGTRLTVL.

The chain couples TRBV5-8 to TRBJ2-1; unclear D gene. CDR1 is SGHTS, CDR2 YDEGEE, per germline. The CDR3 totals 14 residues. V gave up 6 bases and J gave up 1 base, with 11 bases separating them. The CDR3 DNA follows: TGTGCCAGCACTGGCGGCTCATCCTACAATGAGCAGTTCTTC. Amino acids: CASTGGSSYNEQFF.

This chain joins TRBV11-3 and TRBJ2-1, with 9 bases lining up with TRBD1. Germline V gene sequence: CDR1 SGHNT, CDR2 YENEEA. Unmatched junction bases numbered 3, after V lost 5 bases and J lost 4 bases. CDR3 size: 14 residues. Written as DNA, the CDR3 is TGTGCCAGCAGCATCGGACAGGGGTACAATGAGCAGTTCTTC. Translation gives CASSIGQGYNEQFF.

The chain has TRBV7-8 and TRBJ1-1, with D tentatively TRBD1 (5 bases). V was shortened by 5 bases and J by 1 base, with 11 bases between the two germline ends. The germline CDR1 and CDR2 sequences are SGHVS and FQNEAQ. The CDR3 runs to 14 residues. CDR3 sequence (DNA): TGTGCCAGCAGCCTGGGACTGACGAACACTGAAGCTTTCTTT. It encodes CASSLGLTNTEAFF.

V gene TRBV19 combines with J gene TRBJ1-1; D perhaps matches TRBD1 (6 bases). This CDR3 has 13 amino acids. Per germline, CDR1 LNHDA and CDR2 SQIVND (reference sequence). The V and J ends lost 7 bases and 10 bases respectively, with 19 bases between them. CDR3 coding DNA: TGTGCCAGTATCCCCGGGACATCCGAACGAGCTTTCTTT. Amino acids: CASIPGTSERAFF.

As DNA, the CDR3 is TGTGCCAGCAGCTTACCGTTCGACGAGCAGTACTTC. Its translation: CASSLPFDEQYF. The V call is TRBV7-6, the J call TRBJ2-7; D remains ambiguous. Between the trimmed V and J ends, which lost 2 bases and 5 bases, there was a span of 7 bases. Germline V gene sequence: CDR1 SGHVS, CDR2 FNYEAQ. CDR3 length: 12 residues.

This CDR3 is CAISRTSGSGDTQYF. In DNA, the CDR3 is TGTGCCATCAGCCGGACTAGCGGGAGTGGGGATACGCAGTATTTT. J is TRBJ2-3 and V is TRBV10-3; TRBD2 matches at 13 bases. After removal of 6 bases from V and 6 bases from J, the junction contained 6 bases not matched to a gene. The germline gives CDR1 ENHRY, CDR2 SYGVKD. CDR3 size: 15 residues.

About this clone: This same CDR3 is encoded by further DNA sequences in the sample. CDR3 DNA sequence: TGTGCCAGCAGCTCCAGGACCGGGGAGCTGTTTTTT. It encodes CASSSRTGELFF. The V gene is TRBV9, the J gene TRBJ2-2, with D uncertain. The germline CDR1 and CDR2 sequences are SGDLS and YYNGEE. V gave up 4 bases and J gave up 5 bases, with 6 bases separating them. CDR3 length equals 12 residues.

V is TRBV4-1 and J is TRBJ2-7; 10 bases align to TRBD1. There are 13 residues in the CDR3. With V trimmed by 4 bases and J by 7 bases, 4 bases remained unmatched. CDR1 is MGHRA and CDR2 is YSYEKL in the germline V gene. Here the CDR3 reads CASSPGQGWEQYF. CDR3 nucleotides: TGCGCCAGCAGCCCGGGACAGGGGTGGGAGCAGTACTTC.

This sequence joins TRBV10-3 and TRBJ2-2; TRBD1 might be the D (6 bases). The CDR3 extends over 17 amino acids. Germline loops: CDR1 ENHRY, CDR2 SYGVKD. V was pared by 2 bases and J by 4 bases, with 17 bases between. CDR3 DNA sequence: TGTGCCATCAGTGAGCGACAGGTGAAGACCCCCACCGGGGAGCTGTTTTTT. Amino acids: CAISERQVKTPTGELFF.

This chain joins TRBV4-1 and TRBJ2-3; D possibly corresponds to TRBD2 (6 bases). Trimming left V 5 bases short and J 6 bases short, with 21 bases between. The CDR3 has 16 residues. Germline loops: CDR1 MGHRA, CDR2 YSYEKL. The CDR3 protein is CASSSGTGGMWDTQYF. In nucleotides, the CDR3 is TGCGCCAGCAGCTCTGGGACTGGAGGGATGTGGGATACGCAGTATTTT.

The chain's CDR3 is CASSWASGLGEQFF. DNA of the CDR3: TGTGCCAGCAGCTGGGCTAGCGGGCTAGGGGAGCAGTTCTTC. V usage is TRBV5-6 and J usage is TRBJ2-1, with 8 bases aligning to TRBD2. The CDR3 spans 14 residues. Germline values: CDR1 SGHDT, CDR2 YYEEEE. V lost 3 bases, J lost 10 bases, and 9 bases stayed unmatched.

CDR3 coding DNA: TGTGCCAGCAGTGAAAGGGAGGGGGGGCATGAAAAACTGTTTTTT. Amino acid sequence: CASSEREGGHEKLFF. The chain is built from TRBV2 and TRBJ1-4; TRBD1 is a possible D gene (6 bases). The CDR3 has 15 residues. Trimming shortened V by 2 bases and J by 6 bases, and 13 bases separated the two germline ends. CDR1 is SNHLY and CDR2 is FYNNEI in the germline V gene.

The V call is TRBV5-4, the J call TRBJ1-4; possible D gene TRBD1, 5 bases. The germline gives CDR1 SGHNT, CDR2 YYREEE (reference sequence). The CDR3 consists of 13 residues. Trimming left V 4 bases short and J 8 bases short, with 12 bases between. The CDR3 protein is CASSQIPGEKLFF. CDR3 DNA sequence: TGTGCCAGCAGCCAGATCCCAGGGGAAAAACTGTTTTTT.

CDR3 residues: CASSVGGTYEQYF. CDR3 in DNA: TGTGCCAGCAGTGTAGGCGGAACCTACGAGCAGTACTTC. This chain links TRBV2 with TRBJ2-7; D ambiguous. CDR3 size: 13 residues. V dropped 4 bases and J dropped 2 bases, with 9 bases sitting between them. Per the germline V gene, CDR1 is SNHLY and CDR2 is FYNNEI. Full variable domain (remainder filled in from reference TRBV2 and TRBJ2-7): EPEVTQTPSHQVTQMGQEVILRCVPISNHLYFYWYRQILGQKVEFLVSFYNNEISEKSEIFDDQFSVERPDGSNFTLKIRSTKLEDSAMYFCASSVGGTYEQYFGPGTRLTVT.

The CDR3 nucleotides are TGTGCCAGCAGCCCTCTAGCGGACACAGATACGCAGTATTTT. The encoded protein is CASSPLADTDTQYF. The chain carries TRBV7-6 and TRBJ2-3; 7 bases map to TRBD2. The germline CDR1 and CDR2 sequences are SGHVS and FNYEAQ. This CDR3 is built from 14 residues. V lost 5 bases and J lost 2; bases outside the gene matches: 4.

This rearrangement joins TRBV6-5 to TRBJ1-1; D gene unclear. V lost 0 bases to trimming and J lost 0 bases, with 5 bases between them. CDR1 is MNHEY and CDR2 is SVGAGI in the germline V gene. The CDR3 covers 14 residues. The CDR3 here is CASSYSALNTEAFF. Written as DNA, the CDR3 is TGTGCCAGCAGTTACTCGGCCCTGAACACTGAAGCTTTCTTT.

This sequence joins TRBV5-6 and TRBJ2-3, with no clear D. The ends were cut back, 3 bases at V and 3 bases at J, with 11 bases in the middle. CDR1 and CDR2 from the germline V gene are SGHDT and YYEEEE. The CDR3 is 14 residues long. The CDR3 protein is CASSWKLSTDTQYF. CDR3 sequence (DNA): TGTGCCAGCAGCTGGAAACTATCTACAGATACGCAGTATTTT.

This sequence joins TRBV27 and TRBJ2-7, with D uncertain. CDR3 length equals 13 residues. Trimming took 5 bases from V and 3 from J, leaving 11 bases between them. Germline CDR1 MNHEY, CDR2 SMNVEV (reference sequence). The CDR3 is CASSPGPLYEQYF. The CDR3 DNA sequence: TGTGCCAGCAGTCCAGGCCCCCTCTACGAGCAGTACTTC.

The J gene is TRBJ1-2, the V gene TRBV7-6, with D possibly matching TRBD1 (6 bases). Trimming removed 3 bases from V and 2 bases from J, with 7 bases in between. CDR1 and CDR2 from the germline V gene are SGHVS and FNYEAQ. CDR3 length equals 13 residues. CDR3 sequence: CASSLGQNYGYTF. Written as DNA, the CDR3 is TGTGCCAGCAGCTTGGGACAAAACTATGGCTACACCTTC.

In DNA, the CDR3 is TGTGCCAGCAGCCAGGGTGCCTCCTCCTACGAGCAGTACTTC. Protein: CASSQGASSYEQYF. The chain carries TRBV5-4 and TRBJ2-7, with D perhaps TRBD1 (5 bases). Trimming cost V 4 bases and J 0 bases, with 11 bases left between them. This CDR3 is 14 amino acids long. Germline lookup yields CDR1 SGHNT and CDR2 YYREEE (reference sequence).

A remark on this clone: At one boundary the junction diverges from the germline segment, which might be a read error. The chain is built from TRBV6-5 and TRBJ2-2; D gene unclear. This CDR3 has 15 amino acids. Germline loops: CDR1 MNHEY, CDR2 SVGAGI. CDR3 protein: CASSSETLNAGELFF. CDR3 coding DNA: TGTGCCAGCAGTTCCGAGACATTGAACGCCGGGGAGCTGTTTTTT.

This chain connects TRBV7-9 to TRBJ1-3, with D possibly matching TRBD1 (5 bases). The CDR3 loop spans 12 amino acids. V dropped 8 bases and J dropped 8 bases, with 13 bases sitting between them. Germline CDR1 reads SEHNR; CDR2 reads FQNEAQ (reference sequence). Written as DNA, the CDR3 is TGTGCCAGCTTGGTTTCGGGGGACACCATATATTTT. Its protein product is CASLVSGDTIYF.

This chain links TRBV28 with TRBJ2-7, with TRBD1 identical over 7 bases. There are 14 residues in the CDR3. J was trimmed by 6 bases and V by 3 bases; bases with no gene match: 8. Germline loops: CDR1 MDHEN, CDR2 SYDVKM. The CDR3 DNA reads as TGTGCCAGCAGTTTGCAGGACAGGACAAGCGAGCAGTACTTC. The encoded protein is CASSLQDRTSEQYF.

CDR3 loop: CASGWDTIGDTQYF. In nucleotides, the CDR3 is TGTGCTAGTGGCTGGGACACTATCGGGGATACGCAGTATTTT. This chain joins TRBV12-5 and TRBJ2-3, with D possibly matching TRBD1 (6 bases). Deletions cut 6 bases from V and 6 bases from J, with 16 bases between. There are 14 residues in the CDR3. The V gene's germline CDR1 is LGHNT and CDR2 FRNRAP.

This rearrangement joins TRBV7-2 to TRBJ2-7; 10 bases align to TRBD2. The CDR3 is 15 amino acids. Looked up from germline, CDR1 is SGHTA and CDR2 is FQGNSA. With V trimmed by 5 bases and J by 5 bases, 9 bases remained unmatched. DNA for the CDR3: TGTGCCAGCAGCCCCCCTAGCGGGAGCCCTCACGAGCAGTACTTC. It codes for CASSPPSGSPHEQYF. Based on the CDR3 plus reference TRBV7-2 and TRBJ2-7, the full variable domain is GAGVSQSPSNKVTEKGKDVELRCDPISGHTALYWYRQSLGQGLEFLIYFQGNSAPDKSGLPSDRFSAERTGGSVSTLTIQRTQQEDSAVYLCASSPPSGSPHEQYFGPGTRLTVT.

The J gene is TRBJ2-2, the V gene TRBV19, with unresolved D. This CDR3 is 13 amino acids long. V gave up 3 bases and J gave up 5 bases, with 7 bases separating them. CDR1 is LNHDA, CDR2 SQIVND, per germline (reference sequence). The CDR3, as DNA: TGTGCCAGTAGTATGTCGTATACCGGGGAGCTGTTTTTT. It encodes CASSMSYTGELFF.

The gene calls are TRBV7-3 and TRBJ2-1; 9 bases agree with TRBD1. Per germline, CDR1 SGHTA and CDR2 FQGTGA. This CDR3 is built from 15 residues. J gave up 3 bases and V 5 bases, and 5 bases lay outside the gene matches. CDR3 in DNA: TGTGCCAGCAGCGGTGGGGGACAGGGCTACAATGAGCAGTTCTTC. It encodes CASSGGGQGYNEQFF. The full variable domain, with the rest looked up from reference TRBV7-3 and TRBJ2-1, is GAGVSQTPSNKVTEKGKYVELRCDPISGHTALYWYRQSLGQGPEFLIYFQGTGAADDSGLPNDRFFAVRPEGSVSTLKIQRTERGDSAVYLCASSGGGQGYNEQFFGPGTRLTVL.

This chain joins TRBV19 and TRBJ1-5, with D hard to call. Germline V gene sequence: CDR1 LNHDA, CDR2 SQIVND (reference sequence). Trimming left V 5 bases short and J 0 bases short, with 11 bases between. The CDR3 is 15 amino acids. The DNA of the CDR3 is TGTGCCAGTAGTGACACGGGAGATAGCAATCAGCCCCAGCATTTT. It codes for CASSDTGDSNQPQHF.